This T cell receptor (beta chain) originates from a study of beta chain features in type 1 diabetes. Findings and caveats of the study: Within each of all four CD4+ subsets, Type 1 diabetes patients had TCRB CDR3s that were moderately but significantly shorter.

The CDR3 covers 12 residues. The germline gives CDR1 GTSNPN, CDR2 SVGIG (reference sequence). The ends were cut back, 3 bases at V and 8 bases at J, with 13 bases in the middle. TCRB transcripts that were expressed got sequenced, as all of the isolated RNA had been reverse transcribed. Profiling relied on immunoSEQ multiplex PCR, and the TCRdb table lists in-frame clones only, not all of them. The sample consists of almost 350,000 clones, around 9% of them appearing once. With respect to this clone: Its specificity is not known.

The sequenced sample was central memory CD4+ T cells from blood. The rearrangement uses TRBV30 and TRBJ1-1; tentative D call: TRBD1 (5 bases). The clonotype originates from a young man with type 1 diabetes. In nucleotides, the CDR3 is TGTGCCTGGAGAGAAACTGGGGGGGAAGCTTTCTTT. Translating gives CAWRETGGEAFF.